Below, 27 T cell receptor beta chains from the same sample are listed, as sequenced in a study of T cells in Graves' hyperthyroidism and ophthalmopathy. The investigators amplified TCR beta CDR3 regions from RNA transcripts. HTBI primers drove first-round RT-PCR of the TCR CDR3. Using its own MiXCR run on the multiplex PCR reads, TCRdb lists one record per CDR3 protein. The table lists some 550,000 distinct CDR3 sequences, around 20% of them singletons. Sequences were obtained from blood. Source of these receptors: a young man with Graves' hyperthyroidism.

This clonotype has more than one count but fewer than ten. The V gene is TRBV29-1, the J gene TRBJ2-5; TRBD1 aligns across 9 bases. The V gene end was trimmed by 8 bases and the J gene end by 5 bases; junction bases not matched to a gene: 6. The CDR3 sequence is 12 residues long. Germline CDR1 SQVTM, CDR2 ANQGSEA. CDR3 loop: CSKTGGGETQYF. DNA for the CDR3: TGCAGCAAGACAGGGGGTGGGGAGACCCAGTACTTC.

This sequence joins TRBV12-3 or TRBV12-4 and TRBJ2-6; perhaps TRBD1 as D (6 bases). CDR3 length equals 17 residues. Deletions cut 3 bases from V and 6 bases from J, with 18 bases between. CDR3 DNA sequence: TGTGCCAGCAGTTTCATTCAGGGGCCGTTAGTGGCCAACGTCCTGACTTTC. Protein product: CASSFIQGPLVANVLTF.

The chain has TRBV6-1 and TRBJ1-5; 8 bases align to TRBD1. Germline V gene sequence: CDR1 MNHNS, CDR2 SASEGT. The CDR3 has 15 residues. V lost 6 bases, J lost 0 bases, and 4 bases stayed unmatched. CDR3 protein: CASSWTGFSNQPQHF. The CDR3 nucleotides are TGTGCCAGCAGCTGGACAGGGTTTAGCAATCAGCCCCAGCATTTT.

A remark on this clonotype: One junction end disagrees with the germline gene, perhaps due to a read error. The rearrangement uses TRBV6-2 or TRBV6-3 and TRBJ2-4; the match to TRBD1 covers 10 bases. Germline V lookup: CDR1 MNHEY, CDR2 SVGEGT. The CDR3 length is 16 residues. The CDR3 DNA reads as TGTGCCAGCAGTTATTCGGGACAGGGGACCAAAAACATGCAGTACTTC. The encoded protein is CASSYSGQGTKNMQYF.

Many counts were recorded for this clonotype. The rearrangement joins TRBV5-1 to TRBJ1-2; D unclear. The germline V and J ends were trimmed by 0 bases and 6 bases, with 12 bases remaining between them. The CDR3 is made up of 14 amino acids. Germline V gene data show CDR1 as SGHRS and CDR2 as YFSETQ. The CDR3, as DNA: TGCGCCAGCAGCTTGGAGGGCAGGACGGATGGCTACACCTTC. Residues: CASSLEGRTDGYTF.

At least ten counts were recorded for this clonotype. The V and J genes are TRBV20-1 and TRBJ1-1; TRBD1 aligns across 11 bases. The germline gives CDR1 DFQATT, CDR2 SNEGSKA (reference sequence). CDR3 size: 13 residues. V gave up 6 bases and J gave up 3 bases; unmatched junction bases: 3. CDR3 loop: CSAPGQGDTEAFF. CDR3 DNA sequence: TGCAGTGCGCCGGGACAGGGGGACACTGAAGCTTTCTTT.

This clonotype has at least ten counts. DNA for the CDR3: TGTGCCAGCAGTCCATCGACAGGGGATAGCACTGAAGCTTTCTTT. Protein sequence: CASSPSTGDSTEAFF. The rearrangement joins TRBV6-1 to TRBJ1-1; TRBD1 matches 8 bases. Trimming at V came to 5 bases and at J to 4 bases, leaving 9 bases not matched to a gene. Germline V gene lookup returns CDR1 MNHNS and CDR2 SASEGT. This CDR3 spans 15 amino acids.

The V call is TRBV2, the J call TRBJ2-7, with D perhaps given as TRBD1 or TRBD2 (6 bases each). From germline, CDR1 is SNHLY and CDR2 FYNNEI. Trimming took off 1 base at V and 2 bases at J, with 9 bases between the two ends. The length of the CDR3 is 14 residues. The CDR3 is CASSEEGGPYEQYF. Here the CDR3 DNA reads TGTGCCAGCAGTGAAGAGGGGGGCCCCTACGAGCAGTACTTC.

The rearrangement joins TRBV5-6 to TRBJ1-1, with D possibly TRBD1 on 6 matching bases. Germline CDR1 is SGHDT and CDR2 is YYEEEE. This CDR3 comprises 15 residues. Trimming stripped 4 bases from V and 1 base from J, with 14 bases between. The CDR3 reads CASSKPGASNTEAFF. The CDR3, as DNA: TGTGCCAGCAGCAAACCGGGGGCTTCGAACACTGAAGCTTTCTTT. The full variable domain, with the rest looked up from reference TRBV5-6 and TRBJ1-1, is DAGVTQSPTHLIKTRGQQVTLRCSPKSGHDTVSWYQQALGQGPQFIFQYYEEEERQRGNFPDRFSGHQFPNYSSELNVNALLLGDSALYLCASSKPGASNTEAFFGQGTRLTVV.

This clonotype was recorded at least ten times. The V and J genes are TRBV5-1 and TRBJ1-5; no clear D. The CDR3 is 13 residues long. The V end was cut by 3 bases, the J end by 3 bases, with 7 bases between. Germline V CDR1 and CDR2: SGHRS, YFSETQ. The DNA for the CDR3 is TGCGCCAGCAGCTCGGAGGTCAATCAGCCCCAGCATTTT. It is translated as CASSSEVNQPQHF.

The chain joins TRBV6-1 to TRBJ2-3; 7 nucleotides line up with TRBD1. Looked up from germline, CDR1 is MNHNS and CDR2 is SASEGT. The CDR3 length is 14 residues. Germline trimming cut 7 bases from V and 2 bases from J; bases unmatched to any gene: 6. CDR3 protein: CASKRTGITDTQYF. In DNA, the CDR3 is TGTGCCAGCAAGAGGACAGGAATCACAGATACGCAGTATTTT.

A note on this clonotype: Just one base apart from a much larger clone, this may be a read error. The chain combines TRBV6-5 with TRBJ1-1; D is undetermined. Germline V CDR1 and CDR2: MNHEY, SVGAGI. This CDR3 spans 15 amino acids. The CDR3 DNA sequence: TGTGCCAGCAGTTCCAATTTGGTTCGGTCTTCTGAATCTTTCTTT. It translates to CASSSNLVRSSESFF.

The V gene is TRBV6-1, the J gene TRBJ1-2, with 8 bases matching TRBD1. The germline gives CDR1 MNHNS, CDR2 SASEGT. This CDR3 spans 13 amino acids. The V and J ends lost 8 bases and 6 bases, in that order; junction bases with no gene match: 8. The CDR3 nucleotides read TGTGCCAGCGGGGACAGGCCTTTTCATGGCTACACCTTC. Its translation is CASGDRPFHGYTF.

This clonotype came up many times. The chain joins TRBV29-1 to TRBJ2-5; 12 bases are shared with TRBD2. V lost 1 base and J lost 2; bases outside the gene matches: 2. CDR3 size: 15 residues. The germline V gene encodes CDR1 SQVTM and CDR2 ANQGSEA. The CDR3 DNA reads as TGCAGCGTTGAAGGACTAGCGGGGGCACAAGAGACCCAGTACTTC. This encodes CSVEGLAGAQETQYF.

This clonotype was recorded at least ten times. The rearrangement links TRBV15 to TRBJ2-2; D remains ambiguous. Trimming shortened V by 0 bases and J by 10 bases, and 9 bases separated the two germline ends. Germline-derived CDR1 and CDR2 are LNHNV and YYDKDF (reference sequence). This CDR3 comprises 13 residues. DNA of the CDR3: TGTGCCACCAGCAGAGACGTGGGCCCGGAGCTGTTTTTT. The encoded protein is CATSRDVGPELFF.

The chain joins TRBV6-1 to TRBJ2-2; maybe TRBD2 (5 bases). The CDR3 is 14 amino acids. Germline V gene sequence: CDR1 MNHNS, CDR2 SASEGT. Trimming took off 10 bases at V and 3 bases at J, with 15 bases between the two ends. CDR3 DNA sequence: TGTGCCACCAAACTAGGACCGTACACCGGGGAGCTGTTTTTT. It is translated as CATKLGPYTGELFF.

The CDR3 sequence is CASSIRDRGETQYF. The DNA for the CDR3 is TGTGCCAGTAGTATACGGGACAGGGGTGAGACCCAGTACTTC. The gene calls are TRBV19 and TRBJ2-5; 10 bases agree with TRBD1. Germline CDR1 is LNHDA and CDR2 is SQIVND (reference sequence). The CDR3 totals 14 residues. Losses at the gene ends were 2 bases for V and 5 bases for J; bases not matched to a gene: 2.

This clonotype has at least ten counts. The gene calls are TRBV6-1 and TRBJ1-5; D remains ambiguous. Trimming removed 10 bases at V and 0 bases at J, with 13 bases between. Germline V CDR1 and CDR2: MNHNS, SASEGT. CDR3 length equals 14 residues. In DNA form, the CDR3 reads TGTGCCATTCGCCCACAGTATAGCAATCAGCCCCAGCATTTT. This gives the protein CAIRPQYSNQPQHF.

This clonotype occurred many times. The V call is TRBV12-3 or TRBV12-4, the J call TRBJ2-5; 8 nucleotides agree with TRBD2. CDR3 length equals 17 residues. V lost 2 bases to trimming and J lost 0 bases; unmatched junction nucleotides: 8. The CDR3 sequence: CASSLKLADLYQETQYF. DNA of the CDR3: TGTGCCAGCAGTTTAAAACTAGCGGACTTGTACCAAGAGACCCAGTACTTC.

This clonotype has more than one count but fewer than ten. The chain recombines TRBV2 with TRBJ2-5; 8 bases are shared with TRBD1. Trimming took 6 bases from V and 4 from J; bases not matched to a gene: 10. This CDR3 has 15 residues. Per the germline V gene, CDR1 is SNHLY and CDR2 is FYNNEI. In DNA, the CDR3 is TGTGCCAGCAGCGGACCCGGGACAGGAACAGAGACCCAGTACTTC. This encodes CASSGPGTGTETQYF. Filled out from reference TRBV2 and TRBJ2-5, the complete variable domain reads EPEVTQTPSHQVTQMGQEVILRCVPISNHLYFYWYRQILGQKVEFLVSFYNNEISEKSEIFDDQFSVERPDGSNFTLKIRSTKLEDSAMYFCASSGPGTGTETQYFGPGTRLLVL.

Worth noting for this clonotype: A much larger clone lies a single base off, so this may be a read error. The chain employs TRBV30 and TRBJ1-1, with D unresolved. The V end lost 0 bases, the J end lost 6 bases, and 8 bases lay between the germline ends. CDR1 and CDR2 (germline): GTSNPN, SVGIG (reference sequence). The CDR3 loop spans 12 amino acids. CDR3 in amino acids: CAWSVLGAEAFF. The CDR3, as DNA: TGTGCCTGGAGTGTACTGGGAGCTGAAGCTTTCTTT.

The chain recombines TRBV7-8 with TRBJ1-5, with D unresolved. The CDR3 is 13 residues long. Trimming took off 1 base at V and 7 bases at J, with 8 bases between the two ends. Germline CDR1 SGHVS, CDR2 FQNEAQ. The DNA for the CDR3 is TGTGCCAGCAGCTTAGAGAGGCCGCAGCCCCAGCATTTT. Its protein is CASSLERPQPQHF.

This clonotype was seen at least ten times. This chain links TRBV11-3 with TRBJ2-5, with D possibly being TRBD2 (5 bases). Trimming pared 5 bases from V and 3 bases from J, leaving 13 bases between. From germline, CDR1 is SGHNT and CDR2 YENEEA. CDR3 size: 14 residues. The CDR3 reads CASSVREGKETQYF. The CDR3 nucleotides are TGTGCCAGCAGCGTCCGCGAGGGTAAAGAGACCCAGTACTTC.

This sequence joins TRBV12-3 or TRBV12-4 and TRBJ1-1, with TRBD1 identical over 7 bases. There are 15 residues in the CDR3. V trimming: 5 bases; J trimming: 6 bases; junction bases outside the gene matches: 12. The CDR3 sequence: CASSTDTGEEAEAFF. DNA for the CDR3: TGTGCCAGCAGTACCGACACAGGGGAAGAGGCTGAAGCTTTCTTT.

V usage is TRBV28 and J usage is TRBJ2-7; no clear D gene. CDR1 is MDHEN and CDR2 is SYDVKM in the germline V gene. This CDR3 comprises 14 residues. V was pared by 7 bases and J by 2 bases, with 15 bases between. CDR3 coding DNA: TGTGCCAGCACCCAAGGTACTTTTGCCTACGAGCAGTACTTC. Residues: CASTQGTFAYEQYF.

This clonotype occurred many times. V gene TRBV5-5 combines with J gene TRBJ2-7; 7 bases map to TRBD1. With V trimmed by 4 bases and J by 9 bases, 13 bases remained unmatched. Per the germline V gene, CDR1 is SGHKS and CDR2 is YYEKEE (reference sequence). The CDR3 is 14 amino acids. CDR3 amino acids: CASSPPGTVERQYF. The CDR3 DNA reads TGTGCCAGCAGCCCCCCCGGGACAGTCGAGCGGCAGTACTTC.

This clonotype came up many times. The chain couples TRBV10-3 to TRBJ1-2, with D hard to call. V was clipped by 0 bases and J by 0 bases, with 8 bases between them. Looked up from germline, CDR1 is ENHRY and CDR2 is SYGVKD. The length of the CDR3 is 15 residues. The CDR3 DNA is TGTGCCATCAGTGAGTCGACGGGAGCTAACTATGGCTACACCTTC. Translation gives CAISESTGANYGYTF.